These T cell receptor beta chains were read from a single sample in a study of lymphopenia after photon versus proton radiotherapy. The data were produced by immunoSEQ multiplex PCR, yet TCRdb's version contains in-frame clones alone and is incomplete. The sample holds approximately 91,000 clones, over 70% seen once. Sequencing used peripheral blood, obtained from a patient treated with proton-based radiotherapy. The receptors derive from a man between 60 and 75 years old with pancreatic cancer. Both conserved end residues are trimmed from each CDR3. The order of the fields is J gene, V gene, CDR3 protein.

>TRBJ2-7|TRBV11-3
ASSLAGLGTAKFSYEQY
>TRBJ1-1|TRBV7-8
ASSLALHHVNTEAF
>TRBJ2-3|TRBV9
ASTPSGTSTDTQY
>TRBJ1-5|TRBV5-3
ARSLVSGNQPQH
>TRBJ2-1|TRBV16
ASSLPTSGRVNEQF
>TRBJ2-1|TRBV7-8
ASSLEVAGEQF
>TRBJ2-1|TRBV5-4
ASSSAYEQF
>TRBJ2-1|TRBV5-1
ASWERRNEQF
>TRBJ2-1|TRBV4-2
ASSQNWGYNEQF
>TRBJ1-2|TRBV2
ASLKARDYGYT
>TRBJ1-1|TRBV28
ASSPIRSSLNTEAF
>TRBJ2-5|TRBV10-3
AISAFSGSGEQY
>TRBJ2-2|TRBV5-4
ASSLGTSGPGTGELF
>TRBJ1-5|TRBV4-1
ASSQGDTKNQPQH
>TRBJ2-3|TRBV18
ASSQSGDTDTQY
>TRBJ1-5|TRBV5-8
ASSKKWTVKNQPQH
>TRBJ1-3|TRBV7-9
ASSPDTGNTIY
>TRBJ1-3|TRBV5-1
ASSLLGDGDTIY
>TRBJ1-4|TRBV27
ASSFLGQGNEKLF
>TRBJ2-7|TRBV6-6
ASSPEGTAREQY
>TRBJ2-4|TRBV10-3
AISEEAGAKNIQY
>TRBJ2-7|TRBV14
ASSPRGYEQY
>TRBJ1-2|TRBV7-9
ASSKTGTYGYT
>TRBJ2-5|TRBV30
AWSNGETQY
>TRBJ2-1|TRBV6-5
ASRSSGRSYNEQF